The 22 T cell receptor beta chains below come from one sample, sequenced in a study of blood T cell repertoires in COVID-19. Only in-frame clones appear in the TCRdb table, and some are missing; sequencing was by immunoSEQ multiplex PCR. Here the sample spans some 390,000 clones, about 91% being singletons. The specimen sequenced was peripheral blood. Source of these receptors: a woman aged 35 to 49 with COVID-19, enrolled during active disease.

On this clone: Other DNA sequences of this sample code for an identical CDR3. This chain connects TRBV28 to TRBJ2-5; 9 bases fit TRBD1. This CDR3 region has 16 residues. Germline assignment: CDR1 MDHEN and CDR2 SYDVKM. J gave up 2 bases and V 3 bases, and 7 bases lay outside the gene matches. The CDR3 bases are TGTGCCAGCAGTTTGGGCGAGACAGGGGGACAAGAGACCCAGTACTTC. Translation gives CASSLGETGGQETQYF.

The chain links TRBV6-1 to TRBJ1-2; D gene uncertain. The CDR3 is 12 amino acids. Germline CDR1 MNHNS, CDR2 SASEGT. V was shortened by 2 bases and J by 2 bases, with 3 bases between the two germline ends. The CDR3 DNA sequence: TGTGCCAGCAGTGAACCAAACTATGGCTACACCTTC. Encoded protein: CASSEPNYGYTF.

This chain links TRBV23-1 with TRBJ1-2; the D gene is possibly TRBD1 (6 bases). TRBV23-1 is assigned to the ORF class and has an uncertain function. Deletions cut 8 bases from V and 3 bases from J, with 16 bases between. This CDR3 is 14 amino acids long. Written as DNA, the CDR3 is TGCGCCAGCGCCTCAGGGGACGGGGACTATGGCTACACCTTC. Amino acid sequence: CASASGDGDYGYTF.

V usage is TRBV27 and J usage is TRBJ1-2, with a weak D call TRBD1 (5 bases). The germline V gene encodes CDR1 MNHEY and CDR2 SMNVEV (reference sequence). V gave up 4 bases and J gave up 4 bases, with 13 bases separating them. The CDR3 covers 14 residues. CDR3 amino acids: CASSSPQGGYGYTF. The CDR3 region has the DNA TGTGCCAGCAGTTCTCCTCAGGGAGGCTATGGCTACACCTTC.

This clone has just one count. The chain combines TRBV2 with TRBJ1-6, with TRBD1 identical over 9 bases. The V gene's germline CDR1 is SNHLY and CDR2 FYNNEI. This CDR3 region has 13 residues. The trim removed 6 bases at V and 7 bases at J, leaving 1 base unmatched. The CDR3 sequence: CASRTGGNSPLHF. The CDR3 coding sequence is TGTGCCAGCAGGACAGGGGGAAATTCACCCCTCCACTTT. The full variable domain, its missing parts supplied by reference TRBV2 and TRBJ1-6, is EPEVTQTPSHQVTQMGQEVILRCVPISNHLYFYWYRQILGQKVEFLVSFYNNEISEKSEIFDDQFSVERPDGSNFTLKIRSTKLEDSAMYFCASRTGGNSPLHFGNGTRLTVT.

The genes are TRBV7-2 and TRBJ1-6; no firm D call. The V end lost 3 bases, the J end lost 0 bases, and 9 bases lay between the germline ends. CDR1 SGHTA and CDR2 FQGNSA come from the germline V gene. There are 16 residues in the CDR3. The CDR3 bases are TGTGCCAGCAGCTTCGGGGATGCCTCCTATAATTCACCCCTCCACTTT. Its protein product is CASSFGDASYNSPLHF.

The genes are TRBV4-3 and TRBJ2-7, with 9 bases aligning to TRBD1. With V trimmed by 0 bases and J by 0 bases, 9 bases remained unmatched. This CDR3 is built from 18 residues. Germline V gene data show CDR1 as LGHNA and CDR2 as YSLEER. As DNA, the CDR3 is TGCGCCAGCAGCCAAGATTTCAAAGGACAGGGGTTCTCCTACGAGCAGTACTTC. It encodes CASSQDFKGQGFSYEQYF.

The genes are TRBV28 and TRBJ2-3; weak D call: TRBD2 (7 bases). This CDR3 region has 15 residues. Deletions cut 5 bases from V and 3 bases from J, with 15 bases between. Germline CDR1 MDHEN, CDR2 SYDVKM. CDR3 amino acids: CASSEFGGRTDTQYF. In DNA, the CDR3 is TGTGCCAGCAGTGAATTCGGGGGGCGAACAGATACGCAGTATTTT.

The CDR3: CASSQFRQRPQHF. DNA of the CDR3: TGTGCCAGCTCTCAGTTCCGACAGAGGCCCCAGCATTTT. The J gene is TRBJ1-5, the V gene TRBV27; possible D gene TRBD1, 5 bases. Deletions cut 8 bases from V and 9 bases from J, with 17 bases between. The germline CDR1 and CDR2 sequences are MNHEY and SMNVEV (reference sequence). CDR3 length: 13 residues.

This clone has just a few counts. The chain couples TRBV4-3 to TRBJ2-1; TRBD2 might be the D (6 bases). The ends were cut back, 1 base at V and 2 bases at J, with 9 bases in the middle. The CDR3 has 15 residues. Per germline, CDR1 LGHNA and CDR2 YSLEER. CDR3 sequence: CASSQGGDPYNEQFF. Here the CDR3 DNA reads TGCGCCAGCAGCCAAGGCGGGGATCCCTACAATGAGCAGTTCTTC.

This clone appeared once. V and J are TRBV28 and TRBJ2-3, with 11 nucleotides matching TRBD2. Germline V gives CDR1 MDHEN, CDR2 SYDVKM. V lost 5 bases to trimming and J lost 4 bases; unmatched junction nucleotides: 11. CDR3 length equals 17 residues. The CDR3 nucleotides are TGTGCCAGCAGTCCTAGGATACTAGCGGGAGTTCCAGATACGCAGTATTTT. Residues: CASSPRILAGVPDTQYF.

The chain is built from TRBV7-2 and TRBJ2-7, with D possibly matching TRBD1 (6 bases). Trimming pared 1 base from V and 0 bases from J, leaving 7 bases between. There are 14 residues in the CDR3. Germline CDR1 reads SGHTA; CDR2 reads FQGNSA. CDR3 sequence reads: CASSLGDTSYEQYF. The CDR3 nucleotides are TGTGCCAGCAGCTTAGGGGACACCTCCTACGAGCAGTACTTC.

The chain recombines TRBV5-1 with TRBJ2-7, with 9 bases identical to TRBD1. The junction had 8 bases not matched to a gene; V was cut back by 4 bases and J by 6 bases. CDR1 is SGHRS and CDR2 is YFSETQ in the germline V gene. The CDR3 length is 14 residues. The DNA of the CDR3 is TGCGCCAGCAGCCAGGGACAGGGAAGATCCGAGCAGTACTTC. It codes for CASSQGQGRSEQYF.

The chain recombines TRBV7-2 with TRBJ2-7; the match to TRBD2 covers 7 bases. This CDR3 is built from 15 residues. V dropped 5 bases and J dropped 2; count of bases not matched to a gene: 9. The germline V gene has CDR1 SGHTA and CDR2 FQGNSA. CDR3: CASSPTAGNAYEQYF. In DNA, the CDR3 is TGTGCCAGCAGCCCCACAGCGGGGAACGCCTACGAGCAGTACTTC.

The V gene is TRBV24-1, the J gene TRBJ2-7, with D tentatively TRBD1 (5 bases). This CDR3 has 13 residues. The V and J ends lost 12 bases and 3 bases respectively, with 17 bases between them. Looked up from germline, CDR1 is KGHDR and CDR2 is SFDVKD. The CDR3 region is CALLRGSLYEQYF. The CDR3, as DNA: TGTGCCCTTCTTAGGGGTTCCCTCTACGAGCAGTACTTC.

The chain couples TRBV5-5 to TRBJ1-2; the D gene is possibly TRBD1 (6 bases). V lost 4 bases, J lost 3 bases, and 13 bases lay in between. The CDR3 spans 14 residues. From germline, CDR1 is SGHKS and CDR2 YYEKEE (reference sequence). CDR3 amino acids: CASSPGQTYYGYTF. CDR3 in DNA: TGTGCCAGCAGCCCCGGACAGACTTACTATGGCTACACCTTC.

This CDR3 reads CASSLSGSTYEQYF. The CDR3 DNA reads as TGTGCCAGCAGCCTTAGCGGGTCCACCTACGAGCAGTACTTC. J is TRBJ2-7 and V is TRBV7-2; the match to TRBD2 covers 7 bases. Unmatched junction bases numbered 6, after V lost 5 bases and J lost 2 bases. The CDR3 runs to 14 residues. Germline CDR1 and CDR2: SGHTA and FQGNSA.

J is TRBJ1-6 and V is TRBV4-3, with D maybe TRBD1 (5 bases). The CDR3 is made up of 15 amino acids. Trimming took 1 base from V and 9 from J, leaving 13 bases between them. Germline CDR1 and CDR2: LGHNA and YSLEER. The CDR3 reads CASSQAIQGSSPLHF. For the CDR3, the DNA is TGCGCCAGCAGCCAAGCTATCCAGGGAAGTTCACCCCTCCACTTT.

CDR3 nucleotide sequence: TGTGCCAGCAGTACCTCGAAGCTAGCGGGTGTCTACCAAGAGACCCAGTACTTC. The encoded protein is CASSTSKLAGVYQETQYF. The chain carries TRBV28 and TRBJ2-5; 8 bases match TRBD2. This CDR3 comprises 18 residues. Trimming removed 5 bases from V and 0 bases from J; junction bases left unmatched: 14. From germline, CDR1 is MDHEN and CDR2 SYDVKM.

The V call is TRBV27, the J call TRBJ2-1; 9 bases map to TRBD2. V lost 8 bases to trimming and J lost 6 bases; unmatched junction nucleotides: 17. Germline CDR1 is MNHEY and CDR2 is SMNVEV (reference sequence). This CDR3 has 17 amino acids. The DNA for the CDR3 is TGTGCCAGCGGGGGCCTGGCGGGAGGGCCGCCTACCAATGAGCAGTTCTTC. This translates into CASGGLAGGPPTNEQFF.

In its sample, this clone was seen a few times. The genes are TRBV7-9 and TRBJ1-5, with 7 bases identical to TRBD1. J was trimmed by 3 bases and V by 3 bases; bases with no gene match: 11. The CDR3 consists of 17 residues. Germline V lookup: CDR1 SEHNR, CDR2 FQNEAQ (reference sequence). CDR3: CASSFQGGPGPNQPQHF. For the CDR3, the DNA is TGTGCCAGCAGCTTCCAGGGGGGCCCCGGTCCCAATCAGCCCCAGCATTTT.

This CDR3 reads CATSRDWSGTGASEQYF. The CDR3 bases are TGTGCCACCAGCAGAGATTGGTCCGGGACAGGGGCAAGCGAGCAGTACTTC. The V and J genes are TRBV15 and TRBJ2-7; 10 nucleotides match TRBD1. V lost 0 bases to trimming and J lost 6 bases; unmatched junction nucleotides: 11. Looked up from germline, CDR1 is LNHNV and CDR2 is YYDKDF (reference sequence). This CDR3 has 17 amino acids. Combining the CDR3 with reference TRBV15 and TRBJ2-7 gives the whole variable domain DAMVIQNPRYQVTQFGKPVTLSCSQTLNHNVMYWYQQKSSQAPKLLFHYYDKDFNNEADTPDNFQSRRPNTSFCFLDIRSPGLGDTAMYLCATSRDWSGTGASEQYFGPGTRLTVT.